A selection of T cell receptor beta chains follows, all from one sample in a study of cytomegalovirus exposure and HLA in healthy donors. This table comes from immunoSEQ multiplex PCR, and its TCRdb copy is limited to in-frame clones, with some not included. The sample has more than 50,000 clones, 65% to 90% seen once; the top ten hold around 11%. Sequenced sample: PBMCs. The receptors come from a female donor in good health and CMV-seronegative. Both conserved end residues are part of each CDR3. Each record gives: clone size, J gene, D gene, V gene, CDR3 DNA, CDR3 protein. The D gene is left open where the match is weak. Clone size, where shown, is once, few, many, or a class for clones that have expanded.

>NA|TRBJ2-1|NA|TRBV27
TGTGCCACCAGGGGGCGGGAGGGCTACGGGGAGCAGTTCTTC
CATRGREGYGEQFF
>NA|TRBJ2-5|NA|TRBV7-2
TGTGCCAGCAGCTTAGGGCAGGGAAAAGAGACCCAGTACTTC
CASSLGQGKETQYF
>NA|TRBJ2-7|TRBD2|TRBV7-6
TGTGCCAGCAGCCCACGGTCGGGTAGCGGGGGAAGCTCCTACGAGCAGTACTTC
CASSPRSGSGGSSYEQYF
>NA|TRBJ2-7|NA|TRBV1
TGCACCAGCAGCCAAGAGGAAGGACTAGCCTACGAGCAGTACTTC
CTSSQEEGLAYEQYF
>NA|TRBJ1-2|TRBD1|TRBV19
TGTGCCAGTAGTAGGCGGCAGGGGGCCGATAACTATGGCTACACCTTC
CASSRRQGADNYGYTF
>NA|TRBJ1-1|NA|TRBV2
TGTGCCAGCGCGGGTCGAACCAAGACCACTGAAGCTTTCTTT
CASAGRTKTTEAFF
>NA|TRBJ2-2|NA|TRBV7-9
TGTGCCAGCAGCTACCCCCCCGCGGAGGGGAACACCGGGGAGCTGTTTTTT
CASSYPPAEGNTGELFF
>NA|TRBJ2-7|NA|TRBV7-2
TGTGCCAGCAGCTTCACAGGTCCGGCCTACGAGCAGTACTTC
CASSFTGPAYEQYF
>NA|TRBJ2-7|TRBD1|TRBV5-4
TGTGCCAGCAGCTACCGGGACAGGCACGACGAGCAGTACTTC
CASSYRDRHDEQYF
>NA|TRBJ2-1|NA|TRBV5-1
TGCGCCAGCAGCTCGGGAGACTCGTACAATGAGCAGTTCTTC
CASSSGDSYNEQFF
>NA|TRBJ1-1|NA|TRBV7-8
TGTGCCAGCAGACGCGACACAGAGATGAACACTGAAGCTTTCTTT
CASRRDTEMNTEAFF
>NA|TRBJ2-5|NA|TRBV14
TGTGCCAGCAGCCAAGGGGGCTCAACTGGGGAGACCCAGTACTTC
CASSQGGSTGETQYF
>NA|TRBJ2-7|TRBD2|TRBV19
TGTGCCAGTAGTGCCCAAACTAGCGATCCCTACGAGCAGTACTTC
CASSAQTSDPYEQYF
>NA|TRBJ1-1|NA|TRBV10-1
TGCGCCAGCAGTCGAAGTAAACAGGGTAACACTGAAGCTTTCTTT
CASSRSKQGNTEAFF
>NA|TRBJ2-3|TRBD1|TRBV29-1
TGCAGCGTTGAAGATCTTAAAAGGGGGCAGGCAGATACGCAGTATTTT
CSVEDLKRGQADTQYF
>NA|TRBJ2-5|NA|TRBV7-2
TGTGCCAGCAGCCCGAGGAGGGTTGGGGAGACCCAGTACTTC
CASSPRRVGETQYF
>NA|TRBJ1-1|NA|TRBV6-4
TGTGCCAGCAGTGCCGAGCAGAACACTGAAGCTTTCTTT
CASSAEQNTEAFF
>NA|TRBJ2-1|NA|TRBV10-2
TGCGCCAGCAGATCCCCTTGGGGTCGGGAAGAGCAGTTCTTC
CASRSPWGREEQFF
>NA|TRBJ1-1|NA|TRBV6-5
TGTGCCAGCAGTTACTCAGGGGTGGGCACTGAAGCTTTCTTT
CASSYSGVGTEAFF
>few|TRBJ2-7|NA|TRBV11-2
TGTGCCAGCACCACGCTTATGGGAGAGGAGCAGTACTTC
CASTTLMGEEQYF
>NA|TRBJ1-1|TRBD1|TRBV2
TGTGCCAGCAGTGAAGCTAAACAGGGGGGGGCTTTCTTT
CASSEAKQGGAFF
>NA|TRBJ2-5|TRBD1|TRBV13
TGTGCCAGCAGCTTACTCCAGGGGGCGGAGACCCAGTACTTC
CASSLLQGAETQYF
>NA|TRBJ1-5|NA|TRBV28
TGTGCCAGCAGCCTATTCCATCAGCCCCAGCATTTT
CASSLFHQPQHF
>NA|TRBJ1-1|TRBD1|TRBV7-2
TGTGCCAGCAGCCGCCTTCGAGTCGGGACAGGGGGGACTGAAGCTTTCTTT
CASSRLRVGTGGTEAFF
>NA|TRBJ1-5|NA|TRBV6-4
TGTGCCAGCAGGGGAGGGGGACAGCCCCAGCATTTT
CASRGGGQPQHF
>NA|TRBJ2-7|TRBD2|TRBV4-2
TGTGCCAGCAGCCAAGAGTGGCGGGGGTCCTCCTACGAGCAGTACTTC
CASSQEWRGSSYEQYF
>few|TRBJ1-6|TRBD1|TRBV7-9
TGTGCCAGCAGCTCCGGACAGGGTAATTCACCCCTCCACTTT
CASSSGQGNSPLHF
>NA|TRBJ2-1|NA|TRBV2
TGTGCCAGCAGTGACCCAGGGGATGTCTACAATGAGCAGTTCTTC
CASSDPGDVYNEQFF
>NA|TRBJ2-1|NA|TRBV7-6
TGTGCCAGCAGCTTAGTCCTAGGTGAGCAGTTCTTC
CASSLVLGEQFF
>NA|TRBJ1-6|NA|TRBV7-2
TGTGCCAGCAGCTTACAGGGTAGCTCCTATAATTCACCCCTCCACTTT
CASSLQGSSYNSPLHF
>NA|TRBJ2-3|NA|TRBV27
TGTGCCAGCAGTTTAGGAGGCACAGATACGCAGTATTTT
CASSLGGTDTQYF
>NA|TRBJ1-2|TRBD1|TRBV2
TGTGCCAGGGGACAGTCGGATGGCTACACCTTC
CARGQSDGYTF
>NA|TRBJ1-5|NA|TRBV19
TGTGCCAGTAGTATCAGGCCGAATAGCAATCAGCCCCAGCATTTT
CASSIRPNSNQPQHF
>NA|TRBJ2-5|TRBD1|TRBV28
TGTGCCAGCAGTTTCGCCGGGACAGGGGCCCTATTGGGGGAGACCCAGTACTTC
CASSFAGTGALLGETQYF
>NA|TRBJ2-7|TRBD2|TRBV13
TGTGCCAGCAGCTTAGTCGCTAGCGGGGGCCTCTACGAGCAGTACTTC
CASSLVASGGLYEQYF
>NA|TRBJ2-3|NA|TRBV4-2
TGTGCCAGCAGCCATAACAGGATTGGAGAGATGGCAGATACGCAGTATTTT
CASSHNRIGEMADTQYF
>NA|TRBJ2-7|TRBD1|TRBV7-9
TGTGCCAGCAGCCGGGACAGGGACGAGCAGTACTTC
CASSRDRDEQYF